What follows describes a single T cell receptor beta chain. This clone was counted a single time. The antigen it binds to is not known. Base qualities are not at hand, and no much larger clone is one base apart. Each collaborating institution followed its own protocols to collect whole blood in K2EDTA tubes. For TCRbeta analysis, collaborators shipped samples in one of three forms: frozen whole blood, isolated PBMCs, or DNA extracted from either of those sample types. From V the trimming removes 5 bases and from J it removes 8 bases, while the gene matches leave 4 bases of the junction unaccounted for. Including cysteine and phenylalanine, the CDR3 has 13 amino acids. The retained sequence is limited to the CDR3, 39 bases, with the frame set at the first base. The sample belongs to a study of blood T cell repertoires in COVID-19 (dated by TCRdb to the early 2020s). A note on the overall study: Collaborator samples came from the United States, Italy and Spain and covered acute and convalescent phases of COVID-19. The dataset comprised deeply sampled blood TCRbeta repertoires from subjects exposed to, actively infected with, or recovered from COVID-19. HLA class I and class II types, where available, came from metadata supplied by the sample provider rather than from assay-based typing. The material from the prospective study consisted of cDNA or gDNA derived from T cells, B-cell-depleted T cells, or PBMCs. The repertoires were released in a freely available public database meant as a resource for research on the immune response to SARS-CoV-2. The samples were drawn from two sources: the first 160 participants of the ongoing ImmuneRACE study, and fewer than 1,500 subjects contributed by 6 global collaborators. Nearly every sample came with metadata listing a de-identified subject ID, COVID-19 status, age in years and sex.

TCRbeta CDR3 regions were amplified from genomic DNA by means of the immunoSEQ Assay, a bias-controlled multiplex PCR. Regarding the original processing steps: Nucleated cell counts per sample were estimated from amplification of reference gene primers within the assay. To quantify the absolute abundance of each unique TCRbeta CDR3 rearrangement, sequence reads were collapsed and filtered. For each sample, productive Simpson clonality was calculated as the square root of Simpson's diversity index across productive rearrangements. This immuneACCESS table, as held by TCRdb, lists in-frame sequences with V and J called but not all clones. Of the missing ones, under half trace to an unresolved V gene in checked studies; the others have no known cause. D and trimming come from the DNA, and the V and J calls and clone size come from that table. Recorded for this sample are about 160,000 clones; around 81% of them occurred a single time. The top ten clones comprise 11% of the sample.

What the work shows at the level of the full study, not this receptor alone: The amount of clinical and demographic metadata varied by source and participant and was provided uncurated.

The rearrangement combines TRBV12-3 or TRBV12-4 with TRBJ2-1; TRBD1 lines up with 9 middle nucleotides. The sequencing sample was made of peripheral blood. The origin of this receptor is a man between 60 and 75 years old with active or convalescent COVID-19. The encoded CDR3 is CASSVGQGYEQFF. The bases read TGTGCCAGCAGTGTGGGACAGGGCTATGAGCAGTTCTTC.